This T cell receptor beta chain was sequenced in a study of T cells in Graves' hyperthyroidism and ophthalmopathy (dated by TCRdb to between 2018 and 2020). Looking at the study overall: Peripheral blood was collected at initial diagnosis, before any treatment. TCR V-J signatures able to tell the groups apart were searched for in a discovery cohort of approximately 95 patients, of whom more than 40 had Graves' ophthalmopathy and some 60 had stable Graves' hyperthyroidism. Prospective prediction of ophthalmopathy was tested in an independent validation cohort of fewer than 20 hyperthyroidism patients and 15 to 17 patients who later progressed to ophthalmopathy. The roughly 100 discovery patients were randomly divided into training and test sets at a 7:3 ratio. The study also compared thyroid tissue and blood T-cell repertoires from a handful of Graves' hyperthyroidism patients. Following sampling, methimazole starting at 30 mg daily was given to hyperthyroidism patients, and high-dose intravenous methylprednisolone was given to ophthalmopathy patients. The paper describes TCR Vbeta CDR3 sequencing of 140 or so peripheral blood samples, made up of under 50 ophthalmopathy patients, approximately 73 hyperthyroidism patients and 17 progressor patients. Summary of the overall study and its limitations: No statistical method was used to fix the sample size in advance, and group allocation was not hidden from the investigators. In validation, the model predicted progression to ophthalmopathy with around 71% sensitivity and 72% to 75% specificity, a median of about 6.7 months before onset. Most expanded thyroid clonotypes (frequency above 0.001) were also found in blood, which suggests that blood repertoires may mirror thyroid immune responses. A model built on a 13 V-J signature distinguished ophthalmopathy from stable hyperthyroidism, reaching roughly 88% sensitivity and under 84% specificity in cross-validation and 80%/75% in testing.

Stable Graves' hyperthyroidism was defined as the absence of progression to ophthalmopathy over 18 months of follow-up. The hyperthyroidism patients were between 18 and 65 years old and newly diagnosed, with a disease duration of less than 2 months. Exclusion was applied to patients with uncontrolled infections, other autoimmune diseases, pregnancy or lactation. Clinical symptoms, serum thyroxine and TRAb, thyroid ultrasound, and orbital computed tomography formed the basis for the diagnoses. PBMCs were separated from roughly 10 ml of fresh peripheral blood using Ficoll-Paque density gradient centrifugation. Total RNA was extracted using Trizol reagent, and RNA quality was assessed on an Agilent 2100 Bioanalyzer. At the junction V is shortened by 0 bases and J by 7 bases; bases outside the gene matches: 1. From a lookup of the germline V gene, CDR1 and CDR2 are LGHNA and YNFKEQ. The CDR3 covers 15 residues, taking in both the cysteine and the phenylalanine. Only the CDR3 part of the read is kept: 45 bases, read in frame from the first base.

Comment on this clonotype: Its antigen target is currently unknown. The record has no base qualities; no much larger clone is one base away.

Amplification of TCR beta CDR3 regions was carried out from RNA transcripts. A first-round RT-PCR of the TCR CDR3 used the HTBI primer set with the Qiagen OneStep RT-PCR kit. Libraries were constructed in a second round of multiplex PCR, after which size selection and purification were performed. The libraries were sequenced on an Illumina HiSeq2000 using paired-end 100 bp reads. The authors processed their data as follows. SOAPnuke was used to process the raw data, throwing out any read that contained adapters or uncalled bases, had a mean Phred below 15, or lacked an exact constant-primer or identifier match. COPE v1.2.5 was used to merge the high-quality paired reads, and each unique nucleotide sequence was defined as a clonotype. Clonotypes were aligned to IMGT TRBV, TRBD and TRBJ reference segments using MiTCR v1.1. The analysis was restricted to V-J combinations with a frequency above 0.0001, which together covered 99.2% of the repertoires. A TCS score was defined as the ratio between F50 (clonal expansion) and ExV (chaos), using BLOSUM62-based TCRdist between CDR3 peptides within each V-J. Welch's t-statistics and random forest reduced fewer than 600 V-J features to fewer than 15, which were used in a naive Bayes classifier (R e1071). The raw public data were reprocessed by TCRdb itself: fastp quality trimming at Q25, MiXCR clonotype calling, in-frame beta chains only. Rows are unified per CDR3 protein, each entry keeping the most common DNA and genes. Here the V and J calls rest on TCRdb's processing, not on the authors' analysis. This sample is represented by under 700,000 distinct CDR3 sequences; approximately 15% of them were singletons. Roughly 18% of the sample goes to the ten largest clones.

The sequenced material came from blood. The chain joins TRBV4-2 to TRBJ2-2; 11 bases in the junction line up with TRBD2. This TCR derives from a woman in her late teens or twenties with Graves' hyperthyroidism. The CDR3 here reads CASSQELAGDGELFF. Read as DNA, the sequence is TGTGCCAGCAGCCAAGAACTAGCGGGAGACGGGGAGCTGTTTTTT.